The 8 T cell receptor beta chains reported below all come from one sample, sequenced in a study of shared clonotypes between healthy human individuals (dated by TCRdb to about 2020). The library was obtained by the immunoSEQ multiplex PCR assay. Imported from immuneACCESS, the table was reduced by TCRdb to in-frame sequences with V and J called. These copies leave out some clones; in studies compared against another copy, an unresolved V gene accounts for under half, and the cause of the remainder is not known. The sample table records hundreds of thousands of clones; around 73% of these occur just once. About 1.8% of the sample belongs to the ten largest clones. Sequences were obtained from memory CD4+ T cells sorted from blood. Interpreted using the paper, the cell subset or site label stands for: CD45RA-negative fraction. Receptor source: a woman younger than 45 in good health.

The V call is TRBV5-1, the J call TRBJ1-4, with 7 bases identical to TRBD1. The length of the CDR3 is 16 residues. Per the germline V gene, CDR1 is SGHRS and CDR2 is YFSETQ. V was pared by 4 bases and J by 0 bases, with 6 bases of the junction left unmatched. DNA for the CDR3: TGCGCCAGCAGCCCGAATACAGGGGCAACTAATGAAAAACTGTTTTTT. Translating gives CASSPNTGATNEKLFF.

V and J are TRBV19 and TRBJ2-3; D is unresolved. Germline-derived CDR1 and CDR2 are LNHDA and SQIVND (reference sequence). The CDR3 runs 12 residues. V dropped 8 bases and J dropped 3 bases, with 9 bases sitting between them. DNA for the CDR3: TGTGCCAGTCGGTCTGGGACAGATACGCAGTATTTT. Protein product: CASRSGTDTQYF. Drawing the rest from reference TRBV19 and TRBJ2-3, the complete variable domain is DGGITQSPKYLFRKEGQNVTLSCEQNLNHDAMYWYRQDPGQGLRLIYYSQIVNDFQKGDIAEGYSVSREKKESFPLTVTSAQKNPTAFYLCASRSGTDTQYFGPGTRLTVL.

The chain recombines TRBV4-1 with TRBJ1-1; tentatively, D is TRBD1 (5 bases). Germline V gives CDR1 MGHRA, CDR2 YSYEKL. Trimming pared 3 bases from V and 5 bases from J, leaving 25 bases between. The CDR3 sequence is 18 residues long. CDR3 region: CASSHGRQGRVEWTEAFF. The CDR3 coding sequence is TGCGCCAGCAGCCACGGTCGGCAGGGTAGGGTTGAATGGACTGAAGCTTTCTTT.

The chain recombines TRBV10-3 with TRBJ1-5; TRBD1 aligns across 7 bases. CDR3 size: 14 residues. Germline V gives CDR1 ENHRY, CDR2 SYGVKD. V dropped 4 bases and J dropped 4; count of bases not matched to a gene: 4. CDR3 in amino acids: CAISGDRANQPQHF. The CDR3 DNA reads as TGTGCCATCAGTGGGGACAGAGCTAATCAGCCCCAGCATTTT.

This CDR3 is CASSWESMNTEAFF. The CDR3 DNA sequence: TGTGCCAGCAGTTGGGAGAGCATGAACACTGAAGCTTTCTTT. This sequence joins TRBV2 and TRBJ1-1, with unresolved D. With 5 bases removed from V and 0 bases from J, the gap between germline ends came to 10 bases. The germline gives CDR1 SNHLY, CDR2 FYNNEI. This CDR3 is built from 14 residues.

A single count supports this clone. The rearrangement links TRBV19 to TRBJ1-5; D remains unclear. The CDR3 consists of 14 residues. The germline gives CDR1 LNHDA, CDR2 SQIVND (reference sequence). V was trimmed by 3 bases and J by 1 base, leaving 7 bases between them. CDR3 in DNA: TGTGCCAGTAGTATGGTGGGGAGCAATCAGCCCCAGCATTTT. It codes for CASSMVGSNQPQHF.

The chain recombines TRBV6-5 with TRBJ1-2, with no clear D. CDR1 MNHEY and CDR2 SVGAGI come from the germline V gene. The CDR3 runs to 12 residues. With 4 bases removed from V and 3 bases from J, the gap between germline ends came to 6 bases. The CDR3 loop is CASSSPDYGYTF. The CDR3 nucleotides are TGTGCCAGCAGTTCCCCAGACTATGGCTACACCTTC.

This clone showed up just a few times. The chain combines TRBV7-8 with TRBJ2-2; possible D gene TRBD1, 6 bases. The CDR3 is 14 amino acids. Trimming cost V 6 bases and J 6 bases, with 14 bases left between them. The V gene's germline CDR1 is SGHVS and CDR2 FQNEAQ. The CDR3 DNA sequence: TGTGCCAGCAGTTCCCATTGGGGGCCCGGGGAGCTGTTTTTT. Its translation is CASSSHWGPGELFF.